This TCR beta chain was sequenced in a study of Graves' ophthalmopathy and Graves' hyperthyroidism listed by TCRdb under 2018. In terms of the full investigation: Hyperthyroidism was defined as stable when no progression to ophthalmopathy occurred within 18 months of follow-up. In total, 135 blood samples were TCR-sequenced: fewer than 50 ophthalmopathy, some 75 hyperthyroidism and approximately 17 hyperthyroidism-to-ophthalmopathy patients. Once sampling was done, hyperthyroidism patients were given methimazole at a starting dose of 30 mg daily, while ophthalmopathy patients were given high-dose intravenous methylprednisolone. For independent validation, a separate cohort was made up of some 19 hyperthyroidism patients plus 17 patients who later progressed from hyperthyroidism to ophthalmopathy. To explore V-J signatures that separate ophthalmopathy from hyperthyroidism, a discovery set of around 97 patients was enrolled, consisting of 40 to 45 with ophthalmopathy and approximately 57 with stable hyperthyroidism. The study used signatures of the TCR beta repertoire to tell Graves' ophthalmopathy apart from Graves' hyperthyroidism and to predict which patients would progress to ophthalmopathy. In over 5 hyperthyroidism patients, the T-cell repertoire of thyroid tissue was compared with the T-cell repertoire of blood. Overall study outcomes, separate from this receptor: Sample size was not predetermined statistically, and investigators were not blinded to group allocation. Most expanded thyroid clonotypes with frequency above 0.001 were also detected in blood, suggesting blood repertoires may reflect the thyroid immune response. In validation, the model predicted ophthalmopathy progression with more than 55% sensitivity and less than 80% specificity; roughly 12 predicted patients were CT-confirmed with GO in a median of roughly 6.8 months. In cross-validation, the 13-signature model distinguished ophthalmopathy from stable hyperthyroidism with nearly 90% sensitivity and 81% to 82% specificity, while in the test set the corresponding values were about 80% and 75%.

This clonotype was seen ten or more times. The target of this receptor is not known. No quality values exist for individual bases; no much larger clone is one base distant. TCR beta CDR3 regions were amplified from RNA transcripts for repertoire sequencing. A first-round RT-PCR used HTBI primers with the Qiagen OneStep RT-PCR kit, followed by a second-round multiplex PCR, size selection and purification. Libraries were sequenced on an Illumina HiSeq2000 using paired-end 100 bp reads. The study's own analysis went as follows. SOAPnuke was used for read processing, and reads with adapters, uncalled bases, a mean Phred below 15, or no exact constant-primer or identifier match were discarded. COPE v1.2.5 was used to merge high-quality paired reads. Unique nucleotide sequences were defined as clonotypes and aligned to IMGT TRB V, D and J references using MiTCR v1.1. Analysis was restricted to V-J combinations with a frequency above 0.0001, which covered over 98% of repertoires. For each V-J combination, a TCR clonal expansion and chaos score was defined as the ratio of F50 clonal expansion to chaos observed in the TCRdist matrix. Welch's t-statistics and random forest were used to reduce the features to 10 to 15 V-J combinations, which were then used as input to a naive Bayes classifier. The similarity between thyroid and blood repertoires was quantified using the Morisita-Horn index. TCRdb reran the public reads through fastp at Q25 and MiXCR, keeping productive beta chains. One record per CDR3 amino acid sequence lists the most common genes and DNA. The V and J calls and clone size come from TCRdb's table, not from the authors' own analysis. This sample is represented by over a million distinct CDR3 sequences; 35% to 40% of them were singletons. The leading ten clones occupy around 10% of the sample.

Trimming takes 6 bases off V and 1 base off J; junction bases not matched to a gene: 3. From the germline V gene, CDR1 is SNHLY and CDR2 is FYNNEI. Counted from cysteine to phenylalanine, this CDR3 has 13 amino acids. Kept here is only the CDR3 DNA, which spans 39 bases and is read in frame from base 1. The hyperthyroidism patients were 18 to 65 years old and newly diagnosed, with a disease duration of less than 2 months. Anyone with other autoimmune diseases, uncontrolled infections, pregnancy or lactation was excluded from the study. Clinical symptoms, serum thyroxine, TRAb, thyroid ultrasound and orbital computed tomography were used for diagnosis. Trizol reagent was used to extract the total RNA, and its quality was then checked on an Agilent 2100 Bioanalyzer.

Sequenced input: peripheral blood or thyroid tissue (not recorded which). The TCR comes from an adult man with Graves' hyperthyroidism. The chain couples TRBV2 to TRBJ2-7; 7 bases in the middle match TRBD1. The DNA reads as follows: TGTGCCAGCAGAAGGGACAGATCCTACGAGCAGTACTTC. This codes for CASRRDRSYEQYF.